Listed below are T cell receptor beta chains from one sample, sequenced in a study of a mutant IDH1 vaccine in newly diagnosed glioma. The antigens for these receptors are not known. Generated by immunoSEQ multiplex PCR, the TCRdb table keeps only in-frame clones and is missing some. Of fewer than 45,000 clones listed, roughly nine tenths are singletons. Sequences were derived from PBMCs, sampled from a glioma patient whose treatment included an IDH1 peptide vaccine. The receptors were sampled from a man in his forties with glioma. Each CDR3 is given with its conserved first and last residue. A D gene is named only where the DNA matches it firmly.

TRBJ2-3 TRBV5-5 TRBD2 CASSLAASGPSTDTQYF TGTGCCAGCAGCTTGGCCGCTAGCGGACCTAGCACAGATACGCAGTATTTT
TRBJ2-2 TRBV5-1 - CASSPGTTPNTGELFF TGCGCCAGCAGCCCCGGAACTACCCCGAACACCGGGGAGCTGTTTTTT
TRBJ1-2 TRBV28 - CASSLGSRIYGYTF TGTGCCAGCAGTTTGGGATCGAGGATCTATGGCTACACCTTC
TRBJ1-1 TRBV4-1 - CASRPLIRNTEAFF TGCGCCAGCAGGCCGTTGATTAGGAACACTGAAGCTTTCTTT
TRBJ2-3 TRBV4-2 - CASSQAPLSGRTDTQYF TGTGCCAGCAGCCAAGCCCCGCTTTCGGGACGCACAGATACGCAGTATTTT
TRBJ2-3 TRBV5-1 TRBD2 CASSLGGLAGTDTQYF TGCGCCAGCAGCTTGGGGGGACTAGCGGGCACAGATACGCAGTATTTT
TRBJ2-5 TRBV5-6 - CASSRGLGLEQETQYF TGTGCCAGCAGCCGGGGGTTGGGTCTAGAACAAGAGACCCAGTACTTC
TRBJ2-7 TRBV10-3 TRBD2 CATTGLAESYEQYF TGTGCCACCACCGGACTAGCGGAGTCCTACGAGCAGTACTTC
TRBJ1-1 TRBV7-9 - CASSSYTEAFF TGTGCCAGCAGCTCCTACACTGAAGCTTTCTTT
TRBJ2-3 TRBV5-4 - CASSLGDTQYF TGTGCCAGCAGCCTGGGGGATACGCAGTATTTT
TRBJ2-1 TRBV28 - CASSPHGSNEQFF TGTGCCAGCAGTCCTCACGGCTCGAATGAGCAGTTCTTC
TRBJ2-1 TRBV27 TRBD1 CASRTGSRSYNEQFF TGTGCCAGCAGGACAGGGTCCCGCTCCTACAATGAGCAGTTCTTC
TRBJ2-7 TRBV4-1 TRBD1 CASSQGAGGPYEQYF TGCGCCAGCAGCCAAGGGGCAGGGGGTCCCTACGAGCAGTACTTC